The 7 T cell receptor beta chains listed next were all sequenced from one sample in a study of CD8+CD57+ T cells in acquired aplastic anemia. TCR beta VDJ and CDR3 profiles were obtained from a genomic DNA template. Each CDR3 protein is one row after TCRdb ran MiXCR on the reads. Here the sample spans 55,000 to 80,000 distinct CDR3 sequences, roughly half being singletons. Sequenced: sorted CD4+, CD8+, or CD8+CD57+ T cells (not recorded which) from PBMCs. Receptor source: a human donor in good health, serving as a control.

The chain recombines TRBV3-1 with TRBJ2-5; 9 bases align to TRBD1. The germline V gene has CDR1 LGHDT and CDR2 YNNKEL (reference sequence). CDR3 size: 19 residues. Trimming cost V 4 bases and J 5 bases; bases outside gene matches: 20. In DNA, the CDR3 is TGTGCCAGCAGCCGCTATCCCCCGGGGACAGGGAGTTTGGGGGAGACCCAGTACTTC. As protein: CASSRYPPGTGSLGETQYF.

The chain joins TRBV20-1 to TRBJ2-1, with 8 bases aligning to TRBD2. The CDR3 consists of 15 residues. Per the germline V gene, CDR1 is DFQATT and CDR2 is SNEGSKA (reference sequence). CDR3: CSTRMSGTSYNEQFF. The DNA for the CDR3 is TGCAGCACTAGAATGTCGGGGACTAGCTACAATGAGCAGTTCTTC.

Points on this clonotype: At one of its ends the junction is not consistent with the germline gene, which may arise from a read error. The V and J genes are TRBV24-1 and TRBJ2-7; D is perhaps TRBD1 (8 bases). CDR3 size: 14 residues. The germline V gene encodes CDR1 KGHDR and CDR2 SFDVKD. The CDR3 loop reads CASSETGGGYEQYF. CDR3 sequence (DNA): TGTGCCAGCAGTGAAACAGGGGGGGGCTACGAGCAGTACTTC.

The chain uses TRBV24-1 and TRBJ1-1; no clear D. V shed 0 bases and J shed 11 bases, with 9 bases lying between them. CDR3 length equals 12 residues. From germline, CDR1 is KGHDR and CDR2 SFDVKD. In DNA, the CDR3 is TGTGCCACCAGTGATTTGGGCAGTCCTGCTTTCTTT. Translated, it gives CATSDLGSPAFF.

This clonotype appeared once. The chain uses TRBV9 and TRBJ1-6, with unresolved D. This CDR3 region has 13 residues. V shed 3 bases and J shed 3 bases, with 4 bases lying between them. Germline V CDR1 and CDR2: SGDLS, YYNGEE. CDR3: CASSGYYNSPLHF. CDR3 DNA sequence: TGTGCCAGCAGCGGGTACTATAATTCACCCCTCCACTTT. Using reference TRBV9 and TRBJ1-6 for the parts outside the CDR3, the full variable domain is DSGVTQTPKHLITATGQRVTLRCSPRSGDLSVYWYQQSLDQGLQFLIQYYNGEERAKGNILERFSAQQFPDLHSELNLSSLELGDSALYFCASSGYYNSPLHFGNGTRLTVT.

Turning to this clonotype: A much larger clone differs by one base, so this may be a read error. The CDR3 does not close with the conserved phenylalanine or tryptophan, likely indicating a read error. The chain links TRBV5-1 to TRBJ1-1; D is ambiguous. V shed 0 bases and J shed 4 bases, with 7 bases lying between them. The CDR3 totals 13 residues. CDR1 and CDR2 from the germline V gene are SGHRS and YFSETQ. The CDR3 here is CASSLAQFTEAFL. The CDR3 DNA reads TGCGCCAGCAGCTTGGCCCAATTCACTGAAGCTTTCCTT.

The chain couples TRBV2 to TRBJ2-1, with 9 positions matching TRBD2. The CDR3 has 15 residues. The junction had 7 bases not matched to a gene; V was cut back by 6 bases and J by 4 bases. The germline V gene encodes CDR1 SNHLY and CDR2 FYNNEI. The CDR3 nucleotides are TGTGCCAGCAGCGTAGCGGGAGACCCTTACAATGAGCAGTTCTTC. It is translated as CASSVAGDPYNEQFF.